This entry lists 3 T cell receptor beta chains sequenced from one sample in a study of T cells after yellow fever vaccination. TCRdb ran MiXCR on the 5' RACE reads and lists one entry per CDR3 protein. The table includes some 500,000 distinct CDR3 sequences, approximately 15% detected once. The starting material was PBMCs, obtained on the day of the yellow fever booster vaccination. These receptors originate from a young man who received the YFV17D yellow fever vaccine.

The V and J genes are TRBV7-8 and TRBJ2-7; weak D call: TRBD2 (5 bases). The CDR3 extends over 15 amino acids. Germline V lookup: CDR1 SGHVS, CDR2 FQNEAQ. The ends were cut back, 6 bases at V and 2 bases at J, with 17 bases in the middle. The CDR3 DNA reads as TGTGCCAGCAGGCGGAACACTGGACTCGCCTACGAGCAGTACTTC. This codes for CASRRNTGLAYEQYF.

The sample holds many counts of this clonotype. The chain employs TRBV27 and TRBJ2-3; D is perhaps TRBD2 (7 bases). The germline CDR1 and CDR2 sequences are MNHEY and SMNVEV (reference sequence). The CDR3 length is 15 residues. V lost 5 bases and J 5 bases, leaving 17 bases between the germline ends. The CDR3 loop is CASSPSSGGGDTQYF. The CDR3 DNA sequence: TGTGCCAGCAGTCCGTCTAGCGGAGGGGGAGATACGCAGTATTTT.

V and J are TRBV15 and TRBJ2-2; 9 nucleotides agree with TRBD1. Trimming took 0 bases from V and 7 from J; bases not matched to a gene: 3. Germline V lookup: CDR1 LNHNV, CDR2 YYDKDF (reference sequence). The CDR3 contains 15 residues. CDR3 sequence: CATSRDTGGIGELFF. The CDR3 DNA reads as TGTGCCACCAGCAGAGATACAGGGGGCATCGGGGAGCTGTTTTTT.